Shown below are 16 T cell receptor beta chains from a single sample sequenced in a study of T cells in localized non-small cell lung cancer. Assay: immunoSEQ multiplex PCR; the TCRdb copy retains only in-frame clones and omits some. The repertoire holds about 6,400 clones, approximately 88% seen once, with around a sixth in the top ten. This specimen consisted of peripheral blood, obtained before any cancer treatment. The receptors shown here come from a male donor at least 60 years old with stage I lung adenocarcinoma.

The chain couples TRBV18 to TRBJ2-2, with D hard to call. There are 14 residues in the CDR3. V gave up 3 bases and J gave up 1 base, with 6 bases separating them. The germline CDR1 and CDR2 sequences are KGHSH and LQKENI. CDR3 in amino acids: CASSPPVNTGELFF. CDR3 sequence (DNA): TGTGCCAGCTCACCGCCAGTGAACACCGGGGAGCTGTTTTTT.

The chain joins TRBV18 to TRBJ2-3, with D hard to call. The germline V and J ends were trimmed by 3 bases and 2 bases, with 6 bases remaining between them. Per the germline V gene, CDR1 is KGHSH and CDR2 is LQKENI. This CDR3 is built from 13 residues. CDR3 DNA: TGTGCCAGCTCACCGCTCTCCACAGATACGCAGTATTTT. Its protein product is CASSPLSTDTQYF.

V is TRBV7-2 and J is TRBJ1-1; D gene unclear. This CDR3 has 12 amino acids. The germline V gene encodes CDR1 SGHTA and CDR2 FQGNSA. Trimming stripped 2 bases from V and 8 bases from J, with 9 bases between. In DNA form, the CDR3 reads TGTGCCAGCAGCTTATTTGGCCGGGAAGCTTTCTTT. Amino acids: CASSLFGREAFF.

V and J are TRBV5-4 and TRBJ2-5; D is ambiguous. This CDR3 region has 16 residues. The V end lost 4 bases, the J end lost 2 bases, and 18 bases lay between the germline ends. From germline, CDR1 is SGHNT and CDR2 YYREEE (reference sequence). The CDR3 region has the DNA TGTGCCAGCAGCCGCCAGGCCCAGAGATCTCAAGAGACCCAGTACTTC. Its translation: CASSRQAQRSQETQYF.

This rearrangement joins TRBV10-1 to TRBJ2-3, with 9 bases matching TRBD1. With 2 bases clipped from V and 5 bases from J, the junction kept 5 bases outside the gene matches. The CDR3 consists of 15 residues. Germline V lookup: CDR1 WNHNN, CDR2 SYGVQD (reference sequence). The CDR3 sequence: CASSETGGYEDTQYF. CDR3 sequence (DNA): TGCGCCAGCAGTGAGACAGGGGGCTATGAAGATACGCAGTATTTT.

The chain employs TRBV19 and TRBJ1-1; D unresolved. The germline V and J ends were trimmed by 6 bases and 0 bases, with 11 bases remaining between them. Looked up from germline, CDR1 is LNHDA and CDR2 is SQIVND (reference sequence). The CDR3 loop spans 14 amino acids. CDR3 nucleotides: TGTGCCAGTAGCTCTGGCAGCCTGAACACTGAAGCTTTCTTT. Amino acid sequence: CASSSGSLNTEAFF.

This clone was recorded only once. CDR3 in amino acids: CASSLAQLAGGPYNEQFF. CDR3 nucleotide sequence: TGCGCCAGCAGCTTGGCCCAACTAGCGGGGGGGCCCTACAATGAGCAGTTCTTC. The genes are TRBV5-1 and TRBJ2-1, with 13 bases aligning to TRBD2. Germline V CDR1 and CDR2: SGHRS, YFSETQ. This CDR3 is built from 18 residues. The trim removed 0 bases at V and 2 bases at J, leaving 5 bases unmatched.

The chain combines TRBV10-3 with TRBJ1-2; 8 bases align to TRBD1. Trimming took 6 bases from V and 0 from J; bases not matched to a gene: 9. The germline V gene encodes CDR1 ENHRY and CDR2 SYGVKD. This CDR3 spans 16 amino acids. The CDR3 here is CAISRTGQSTNYGYTF. In nucleotides, the CDR3 is TGTGCCATCAGCAGGACAGGGCAAAGTACTAACTATGGCTACACCTTC.

In DNA form, the CDR3 reads TGTGCCAGCAGCCATTCCCCCAGGGACCAAGAGACCCAGTACTTC. It yields the protein CASSHSPRDQETQYF. This chain joins TRBV7-7 and TRBJ2-5; D is possibly TRBD1 (5 bases). V was clipped by 5 bases and J by 0 bases, with 13 bases between them. The V gene's germline CDR1 is SSHAT and CDR2 FNYEAQ (reference sequence). The CDR3 has 15 residues.

A remark on this clone: At one boundary the junction diverges from the germline segment, which might be a read error. The chain uses TRBV2 and TRBJ2-1; 8 nucleotides match TRBD2. CDR1 is SNHLY and CDR2 is FYNNEI in the germline V gene. The CDR3 spans 12 residues. The CDR3: CAGRTSLNEQFF. CDR3 DNA sequence: TGTGCCGGCAGGACTAGCCTCAATGAGCAGTTCTTC.

V and J are TRBV5-3 and TRBJ2-3; no definite D call. TRBV5-3 is labeled an ORF, and its function is uncertain. Trimming cost V 4 bases and J 2 bases, with 11 bases left between them. This CDR3 comprises 14 residues. CDR3: CARSRCAPTDTQYF. The CDR3 region has the DNA TGTGCCAGAAGCCGCTGCGCCCCCACAGATACGCAGTATTTT.

The J gene is TRBJ1-1, the V gene TRBV6-1; D call uncertain. Germline V gene lookup returns CDR1 MNHNS and CDR2 SASEGT. Trimming took off 6 bases at V and 1 base at J, with 9 bases between the two ends. The CDR3 covers 13 residues. CDR3: CASRWSENTEAFF. In nucleotides, the CDR3 is TGTGCCAGCAGATGGTCAGAGAACACTGAAGCTTTCTTT.

The rearrangement joins TRBV7-3 to TRBJ1-2; D might be TRBD1 (6 bases). Trimming stripped 1 base from V and 6 bases from J, with 12 bases between. Germline V lookup: CDR1 SGHTA, CDR2 FQGTGA. This CDR3 contains 14 residues. CDR3 bases: TGTGCCAGCAGCTTAAATTCAGGGGCGCATGGCTACACCTTC. It encodes CASSLNSGAHGYTF.

The gene calls are TRBV7-3 and TRBJ1-1; D may be TRBD1 (5 bases). The CDR3 totals 15 residues. Germline CDR1 and CDR2: SGHTA and FQGTGA. Trimming took 2 bases from V and 3 from J, leaving 13 bases between them. CDR3 in DNA: TGTGCCAGCAGCTTAGGGCTGGGGACCCACACTGAAGCTTTCTTT. Protein: CASSLGLGTHTEAFF.

The chain uses TRBV2 and TRBJ1-4; TRBD1 might be the D (5 bases). CDR3 size: 14 residues. Germline CDR1 reads SNHLY; CDR2 reads FYNNEI. Between the trimmed V and J ends, which lost 4 bases and 8 bases, there was a span of 14 bases. The CDR3 DNA reads as TGTGCCAGCAGTGTTCAGGGTTTAGAGGAAAAACTGTTTTTT. It specifies CASSVQGLEEKLFF.

Only a few counts were recorded for this clone. This chain uses TRBV27 with TRBJ1-2, with 9 bases lining up with TRBD1. The CDR3 consists of 15 residues. Germline CDR1 MNHEY, CDR2 SMNVEV (reference sequence). With 4 bases clipped from V and 1 base from J, the junction kept 4 bases outside the gene matches. The CDR3 spells CASSSGTGINYGYTF. The CDR3 DNA follows: TGTGCCAGCAGTTCCGGGACAGGGATTAACTATGGCTACACCTTC.